A single T cell receptor beta chain is shown here with its context. The antigen remains unidentified. Germline values: CDR1 GTSNPN, CDR2 SVGIG (reference sequence). The CDR3 covers 12 residues. Trimming pared 2 bases from V and 4 bases from J, leaving 8 bases between. This specimen belongs to a study of shared clonotypes between healthy human individuals. Study-level results: Naive CD4 clonotype sharing across several donors was about 5%. Clonotypes shared by all four sorted-subset donors had higher generation probabilities than non-shared clonotypes.

The authors ran the assay at deep level. Here immunoSEQ multiplex PCR was the method, and the copy in TCRdb shows in-frame clones only, minus some. Here the sample spans 2 million to 2.5 million clones, over 90% being singletons. Sequenced input: naive CD4+ T cells from PBMCs. Indicated subset: CD45RA+ positively selected. The source is a man aged 18 to 29 in good health. Some clones in this sample may be carry-over from other donors' samples. The rearrangement links TRBV30 to TRBJ1-2, with D hard to call. CDR3 amino acids: CAWSRPGYGYTF. The DNA of the CDR3 is TGTGCCTGGAGTCGCCCAGGCTATGGCTACACCTTC.